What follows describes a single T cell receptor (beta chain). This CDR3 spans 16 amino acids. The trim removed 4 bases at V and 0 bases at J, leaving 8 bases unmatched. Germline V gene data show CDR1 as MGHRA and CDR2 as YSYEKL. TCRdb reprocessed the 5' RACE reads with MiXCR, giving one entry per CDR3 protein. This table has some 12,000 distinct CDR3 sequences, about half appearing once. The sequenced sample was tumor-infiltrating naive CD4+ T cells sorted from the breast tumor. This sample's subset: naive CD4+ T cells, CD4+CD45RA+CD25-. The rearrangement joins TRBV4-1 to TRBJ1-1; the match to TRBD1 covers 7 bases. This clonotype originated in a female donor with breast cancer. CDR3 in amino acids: CASSLTHGTVNTEAFF. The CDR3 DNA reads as TGCGCCAGCAGCCTCACCCACGGGACAGTGAACACTGAAGCTTTCTTT.